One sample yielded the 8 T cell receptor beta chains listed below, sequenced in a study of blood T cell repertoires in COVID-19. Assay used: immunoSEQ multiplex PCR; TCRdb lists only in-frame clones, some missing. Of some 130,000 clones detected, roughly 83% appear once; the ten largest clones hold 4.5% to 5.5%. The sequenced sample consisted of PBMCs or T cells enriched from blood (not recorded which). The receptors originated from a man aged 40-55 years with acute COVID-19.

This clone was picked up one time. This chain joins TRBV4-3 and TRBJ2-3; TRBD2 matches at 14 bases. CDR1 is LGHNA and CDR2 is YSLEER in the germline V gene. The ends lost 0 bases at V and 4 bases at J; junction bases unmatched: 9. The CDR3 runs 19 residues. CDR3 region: CASSQDLTGTSGSPDTQYF. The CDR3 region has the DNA TGCGCCAGCAGCCAAGATCTTACTGGGACTAGCGGGAGTCCAGATACGCAGTATTTT.

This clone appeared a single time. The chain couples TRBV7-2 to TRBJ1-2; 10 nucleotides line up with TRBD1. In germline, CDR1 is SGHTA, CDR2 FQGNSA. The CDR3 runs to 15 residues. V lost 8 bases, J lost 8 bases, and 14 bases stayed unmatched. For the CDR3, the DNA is TGTGCCAGCGTCCCACGGGACAGGGGATATGGAGGCTACACCTTC. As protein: CASVPRDRGYGGYTF.

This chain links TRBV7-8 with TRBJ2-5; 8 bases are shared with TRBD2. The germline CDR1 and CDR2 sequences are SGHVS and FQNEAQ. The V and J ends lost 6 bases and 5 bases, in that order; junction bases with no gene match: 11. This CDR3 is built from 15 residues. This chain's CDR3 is CASRFARGGRETQYF. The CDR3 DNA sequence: TGTGCCAGCAGGTTCGCCCGGGGGGGCCGGGAGACCCAGTACTTC.

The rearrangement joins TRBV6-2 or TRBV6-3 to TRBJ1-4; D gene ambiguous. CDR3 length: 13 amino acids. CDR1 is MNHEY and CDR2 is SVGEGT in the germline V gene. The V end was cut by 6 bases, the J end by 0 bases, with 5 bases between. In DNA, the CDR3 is TGTGCCAGCAGCGACTCAACTAATGAAAAACTGTTTTTT. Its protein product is CASSDSTNEKLFF.

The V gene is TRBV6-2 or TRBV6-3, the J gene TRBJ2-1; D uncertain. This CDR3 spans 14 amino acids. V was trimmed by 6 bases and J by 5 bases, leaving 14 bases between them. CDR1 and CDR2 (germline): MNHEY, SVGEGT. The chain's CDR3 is CASSLPTGNNEQFF. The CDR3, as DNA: TGTGCCAGCAGCCTCCCGACTGGCAACAATGAGCAGTTCTTC.

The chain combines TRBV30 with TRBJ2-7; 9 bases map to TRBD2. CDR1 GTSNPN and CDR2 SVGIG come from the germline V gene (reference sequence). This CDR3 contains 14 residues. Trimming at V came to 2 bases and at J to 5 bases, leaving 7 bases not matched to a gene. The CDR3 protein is CAWSPGTSSHEQYF. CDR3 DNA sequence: TGTGCCTGGAGTCCCGGGACTAGCAGCCACGAGCAGTACTTC.

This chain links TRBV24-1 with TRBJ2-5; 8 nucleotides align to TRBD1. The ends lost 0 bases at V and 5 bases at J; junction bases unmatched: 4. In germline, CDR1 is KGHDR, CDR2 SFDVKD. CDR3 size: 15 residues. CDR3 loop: CATSDLGTGGETQYF. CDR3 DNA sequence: TGTGCCACCAGTGATTTGGGGACAGGTGGGGAGACCCAGTACTTC.

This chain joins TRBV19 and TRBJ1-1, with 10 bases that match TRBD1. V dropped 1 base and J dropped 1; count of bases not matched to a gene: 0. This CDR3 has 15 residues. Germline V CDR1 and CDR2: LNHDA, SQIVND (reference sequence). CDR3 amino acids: CASSIGTGGNTEAFF. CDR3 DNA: TGTGCCAGTAGTATAGGGACAGGGGGGAACACTGAAGCTTTCTTT.